In this sample, the clone carrying this T cell receptor (beta chain) turned up many times. As yet, its antigen is unknown. The length of the CDR3 is 16 residues. V lost 0 bases and J lost 0; bases outside the gene matches: 5. In germline, CDR1 is DFQATT, CDR2 SNEGSKA (reference sequence). The data derive from a study of Graves' ophthalmopathy and Graves' hyperthyroidism. Study-wide results and limits: It was with approximately 69% sensitivity and about 72% specificity that the model predicted ophthalmopathy progression. Most thyroid clonotypes with frequency above 0.001 were detected in blood too.

Other autoimmune diseases, uncontrolled infections, pregnancy or lactation led to the exclusion of patients. As the template, RNA transcripts were used to amplify TCR beta CDR3 regions. First-round RT-PCR employed HTBI primers, with a second-round multiplex PCR after it. Each CDR3 protein is one row after TCRdb ran MiXCR on the multiplex PCR reads. The sample yields hundreds of thousands of distinct CDR3 sequences, roughly 41% seen once. The chain is built from TRBV20-1 and TRBJ2-7; 10 positions match TRBD1. This receptor was taken from an adult man with Graves' ophthalmopathy. The sequencing input was peripheral blood. Written as DNA, the CDR3 is TGCAGTGCTAGAGATTTCGGACAGGGGGACTCCTACGAGCAGTACTTC. This codes for CSARDFGQGDSYEQYF.